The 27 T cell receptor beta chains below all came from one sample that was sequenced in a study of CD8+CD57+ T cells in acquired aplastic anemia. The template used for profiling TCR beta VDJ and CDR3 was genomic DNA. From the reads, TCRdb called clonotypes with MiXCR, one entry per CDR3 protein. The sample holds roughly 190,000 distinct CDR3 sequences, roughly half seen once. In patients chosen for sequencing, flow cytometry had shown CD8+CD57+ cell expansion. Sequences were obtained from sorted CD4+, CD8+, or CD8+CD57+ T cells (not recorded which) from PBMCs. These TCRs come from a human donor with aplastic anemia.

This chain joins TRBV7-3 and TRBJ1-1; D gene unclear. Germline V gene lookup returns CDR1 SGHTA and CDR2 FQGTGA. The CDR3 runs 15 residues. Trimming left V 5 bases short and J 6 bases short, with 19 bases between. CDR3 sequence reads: CASSPSDLGRAEAFF. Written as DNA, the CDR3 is TGTGCCAGCAGCCCGTCGGACCTTGGAAGGGCTGAAGCTTTCTTT.

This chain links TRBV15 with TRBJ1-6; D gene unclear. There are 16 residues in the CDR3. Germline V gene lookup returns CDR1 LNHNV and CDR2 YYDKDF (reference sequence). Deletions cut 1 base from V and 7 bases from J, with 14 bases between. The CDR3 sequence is CATSRAPDRRNSPLHF. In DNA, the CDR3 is TGTGCCACCAGCAGAGCGCCCGACCGACGGAATTCACCCCTCCACTTT.

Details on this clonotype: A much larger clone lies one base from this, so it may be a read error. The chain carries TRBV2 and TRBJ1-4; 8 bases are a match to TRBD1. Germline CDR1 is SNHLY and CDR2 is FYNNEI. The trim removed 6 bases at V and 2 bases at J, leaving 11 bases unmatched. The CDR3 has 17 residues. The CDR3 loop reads CASSRGQGKHTNEKLFF. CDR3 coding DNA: TGTGCCAGCAGCCGTGGACAGGGAAAGCATACTAATGAAAAACTGTTTTTT.

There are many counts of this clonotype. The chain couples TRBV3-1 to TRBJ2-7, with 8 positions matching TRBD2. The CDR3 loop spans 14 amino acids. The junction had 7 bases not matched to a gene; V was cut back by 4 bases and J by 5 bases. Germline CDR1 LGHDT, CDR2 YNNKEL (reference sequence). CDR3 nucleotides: TGTGCCAGCAGCCCCCCCGGGACTAGTGACGAGCAGTACTTC. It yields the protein CASSPPGTSDEQYF.

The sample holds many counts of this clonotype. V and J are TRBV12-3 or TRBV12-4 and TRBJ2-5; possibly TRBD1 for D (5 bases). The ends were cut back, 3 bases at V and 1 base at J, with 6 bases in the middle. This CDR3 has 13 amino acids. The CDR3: CASSFRVQETQYF. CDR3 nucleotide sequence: TGTGCCAGCAGTTTCAGGGTCCAAGAGACCCAGTACTTC.

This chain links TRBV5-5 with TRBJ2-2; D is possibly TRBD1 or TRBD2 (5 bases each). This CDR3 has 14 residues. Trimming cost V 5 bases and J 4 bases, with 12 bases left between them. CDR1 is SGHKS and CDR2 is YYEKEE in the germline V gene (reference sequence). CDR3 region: CASRQGTVTGELFF. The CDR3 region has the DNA TGTGCCAGCAGGCAAGGGACGGTCACCGGGGAGCTGTTTTTT.

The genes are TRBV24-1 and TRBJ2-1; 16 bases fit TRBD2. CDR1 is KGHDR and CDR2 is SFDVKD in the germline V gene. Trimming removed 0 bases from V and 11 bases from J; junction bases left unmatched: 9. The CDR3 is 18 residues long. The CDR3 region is CATSDLRAGTSGRAQQFF. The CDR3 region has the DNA TGTGCCACCAGTGATTTGAGGGCTGGGACTAGCGGGAGGGCACAGCAGTTCTTC.

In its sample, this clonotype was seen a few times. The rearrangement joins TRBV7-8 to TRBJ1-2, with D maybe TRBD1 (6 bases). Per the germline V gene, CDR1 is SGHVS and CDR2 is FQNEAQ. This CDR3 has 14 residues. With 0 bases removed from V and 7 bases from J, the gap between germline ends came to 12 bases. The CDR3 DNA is TGTGCCAGCAGCTTAGCATTAGCAGGGGCTGGCTACACCTTC. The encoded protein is CASSLALAGAGYTF.

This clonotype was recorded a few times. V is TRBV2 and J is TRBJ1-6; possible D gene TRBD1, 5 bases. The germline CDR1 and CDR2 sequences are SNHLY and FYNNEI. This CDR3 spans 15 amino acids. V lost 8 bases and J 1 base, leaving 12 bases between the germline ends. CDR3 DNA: TGTGCCAGCGCGGGGCTTGGGTCCTATAATTCACCCCTCCACTTT. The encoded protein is CASAGLGSYNSPLHF.

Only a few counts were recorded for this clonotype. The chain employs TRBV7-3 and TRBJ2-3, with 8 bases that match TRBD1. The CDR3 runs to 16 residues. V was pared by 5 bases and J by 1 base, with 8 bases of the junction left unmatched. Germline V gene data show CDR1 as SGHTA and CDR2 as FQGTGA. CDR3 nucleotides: TGTGCCAGCAGCGACGGACAGGGTGGTGGCACAGATACGCAGTATTTT. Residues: CASSDGQGGGTDTQYF.

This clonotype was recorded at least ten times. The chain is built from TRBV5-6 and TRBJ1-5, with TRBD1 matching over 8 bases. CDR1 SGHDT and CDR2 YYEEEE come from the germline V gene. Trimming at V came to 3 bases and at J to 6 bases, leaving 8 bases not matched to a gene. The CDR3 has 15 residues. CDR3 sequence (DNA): TGTGCCAGCAGCTATATGGACAGGGATTCTCAGCCCCAGCATTTT. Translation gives CASSYMDRDSQPQHF.

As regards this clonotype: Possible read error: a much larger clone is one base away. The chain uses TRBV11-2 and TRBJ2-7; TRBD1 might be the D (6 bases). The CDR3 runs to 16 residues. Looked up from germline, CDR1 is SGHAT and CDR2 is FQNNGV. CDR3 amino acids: CVSSPRDRLLTYEQYF. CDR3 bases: TGTGTCAGCAGCCCCCGAGACAGGCTCTTGACCTACGAGCAGTACTTC. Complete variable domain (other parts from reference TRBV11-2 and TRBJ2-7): EAGVAQSPRYKIIEKRQSVAFWCNPISGHATLYWYQQILGQGPKLLIQFQNNGVVDDSQLPKDRFSAERLKGVDSTLKIQPAKLEDSAVYLCVSSPRDRLLTYEQYFGPGTRLTVT.

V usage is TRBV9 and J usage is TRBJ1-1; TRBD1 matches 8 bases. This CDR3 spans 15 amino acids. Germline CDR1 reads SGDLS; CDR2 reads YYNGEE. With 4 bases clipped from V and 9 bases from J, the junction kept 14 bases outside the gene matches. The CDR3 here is CASSLGQGSNSKAFF. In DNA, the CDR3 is TGTGCCAGCAGCTTAGGACAGGGATCCAATTCCAAAGCTTTCTTT.

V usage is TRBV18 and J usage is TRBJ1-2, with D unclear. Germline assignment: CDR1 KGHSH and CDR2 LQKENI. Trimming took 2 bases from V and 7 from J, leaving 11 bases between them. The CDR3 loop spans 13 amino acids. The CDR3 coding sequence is TGTGCCAGCTCACCAGAGGAGGTTGGTGGCTACACCTTC. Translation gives CASSPEEVGGYTF.

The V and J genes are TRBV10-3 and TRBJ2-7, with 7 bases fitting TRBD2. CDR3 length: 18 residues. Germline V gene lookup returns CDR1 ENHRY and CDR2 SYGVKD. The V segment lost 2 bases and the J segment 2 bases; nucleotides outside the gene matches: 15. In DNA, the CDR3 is TGTGCCATCAGTGAGGGGTGGGGGGGAACCACGATCGCCTACGAGCAGTACTTC. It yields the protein CAISEGWGGTTIAYEQYF.

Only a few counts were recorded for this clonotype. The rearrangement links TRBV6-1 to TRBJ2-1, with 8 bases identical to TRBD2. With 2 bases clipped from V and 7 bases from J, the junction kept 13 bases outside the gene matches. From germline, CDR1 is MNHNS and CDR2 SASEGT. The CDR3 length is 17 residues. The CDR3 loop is CASSETIGSGSLNEQFF. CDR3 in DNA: TGTGCCAGCAGTGAAACAATCGGGAGCGGGAGTCTGAATGAGCAGTTCTTC.

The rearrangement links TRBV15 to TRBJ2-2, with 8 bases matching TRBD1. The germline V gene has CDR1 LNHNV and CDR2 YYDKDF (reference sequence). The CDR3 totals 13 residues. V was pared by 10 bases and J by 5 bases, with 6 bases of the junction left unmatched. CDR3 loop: CASQGARTGELFF. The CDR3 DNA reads TGTGCCAGCCAGGGGGCAAGAACCGGGGAGCTGTTTTTT.

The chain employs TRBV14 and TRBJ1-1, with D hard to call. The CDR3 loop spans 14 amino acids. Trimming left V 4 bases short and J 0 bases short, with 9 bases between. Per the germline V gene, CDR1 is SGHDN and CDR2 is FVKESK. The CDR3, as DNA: TGTGCCAGCAGCCTGAGGAGAGTGAACACTGAAGCTTTCTTT. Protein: CASSLRRVNTEAFF.

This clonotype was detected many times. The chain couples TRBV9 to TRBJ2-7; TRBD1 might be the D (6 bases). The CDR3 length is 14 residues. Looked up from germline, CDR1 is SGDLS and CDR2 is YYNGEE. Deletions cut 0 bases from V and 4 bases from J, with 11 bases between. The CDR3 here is CASSVAPDRYEQYF. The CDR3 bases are TGTGCCAGCAGCGTAGCTCCAGACAGGTACGAGCAGTACTTC. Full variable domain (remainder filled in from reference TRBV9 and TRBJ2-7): DSGVTQTPKHLITATGQRVTLRCSPRSGDLSVYWYQQSLDQGLQFLIQYYNGEERAKGNILERFSAQQFPDLHSELNLSSLELGDSALYFCASSVAPDRYEQYFGPGTRLTVT.

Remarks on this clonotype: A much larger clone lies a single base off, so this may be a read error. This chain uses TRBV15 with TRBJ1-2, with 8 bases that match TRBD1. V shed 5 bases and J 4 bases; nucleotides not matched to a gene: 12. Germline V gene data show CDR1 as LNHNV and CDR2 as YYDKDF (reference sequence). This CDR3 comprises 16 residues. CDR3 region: CATSADQGARAYGYTF. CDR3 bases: TGTGCCACCAGCGCAGATCAGGGGGCGCGTGCCTATGGCTACACCTTC.

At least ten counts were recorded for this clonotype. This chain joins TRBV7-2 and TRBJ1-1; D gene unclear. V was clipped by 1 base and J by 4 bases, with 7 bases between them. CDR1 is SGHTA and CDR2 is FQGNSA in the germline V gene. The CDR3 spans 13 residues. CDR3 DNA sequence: TGTGCCAGCAGCTTAGATTTGCTCACTGAAGCTTTCTTT. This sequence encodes CASSLDLLTEAFF.

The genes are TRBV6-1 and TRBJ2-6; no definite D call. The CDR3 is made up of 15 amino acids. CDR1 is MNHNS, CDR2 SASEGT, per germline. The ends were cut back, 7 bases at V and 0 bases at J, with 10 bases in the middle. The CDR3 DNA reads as TGTGCCAGCACAATCGCCGCCTCTGGGGCCAACGTCCTGACTTTC. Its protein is CASTIAASGANVLTF.

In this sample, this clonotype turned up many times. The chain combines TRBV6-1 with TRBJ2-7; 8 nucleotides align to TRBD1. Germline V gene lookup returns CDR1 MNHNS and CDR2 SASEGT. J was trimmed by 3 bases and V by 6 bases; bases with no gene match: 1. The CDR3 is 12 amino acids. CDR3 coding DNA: TGTGCCAGCAGCACAGGGGGCTACGAGCAGTACTTC. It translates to CASSTGGYEQYF.

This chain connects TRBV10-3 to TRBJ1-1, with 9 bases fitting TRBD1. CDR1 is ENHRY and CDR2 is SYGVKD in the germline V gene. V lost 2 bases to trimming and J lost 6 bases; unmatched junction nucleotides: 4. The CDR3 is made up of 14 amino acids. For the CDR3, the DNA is TGTGCCATCAGTGAGGGACAGGGGCAAGCTGAAGCTTTCTTT. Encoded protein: CAISEGQGQAEAFF.

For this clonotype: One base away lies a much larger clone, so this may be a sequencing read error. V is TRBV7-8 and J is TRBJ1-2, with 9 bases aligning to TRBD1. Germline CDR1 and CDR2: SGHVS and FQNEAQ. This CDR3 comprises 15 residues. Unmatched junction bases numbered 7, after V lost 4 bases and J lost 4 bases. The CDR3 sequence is CASSSDRGSGYGYTF. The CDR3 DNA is TGTGCCAGCAGCTCGGACAGGGGTTCAGGCTATGGCTACACCTTC.

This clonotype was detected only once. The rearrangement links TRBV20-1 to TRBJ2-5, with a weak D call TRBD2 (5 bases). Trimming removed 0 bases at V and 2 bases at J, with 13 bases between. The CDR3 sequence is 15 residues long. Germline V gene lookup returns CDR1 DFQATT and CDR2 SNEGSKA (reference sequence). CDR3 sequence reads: CSARDLWTAQETQYF. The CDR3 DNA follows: TGCAGTGCTAGAGATCTGTGGACTGCACAAGAGACCCAGTACTTC.

The CDR3: CASSPTPGMGNEQFF. In nucleotides, the CDR3 is TGTGCCAGCAGCCCTACCCCCGGAATGGGAAATGAGCAGTTCTTC. This chain links TRBV11-1 with TRBJ2-1, with no clear D. V lost 5 bases, J lost 7 bases, and 18 bases lay in between. The germline V gene encodes CDR1 SGHAT and CDR2 FQDESV (reference sequence). The length of the CDR3 is 15 residues.